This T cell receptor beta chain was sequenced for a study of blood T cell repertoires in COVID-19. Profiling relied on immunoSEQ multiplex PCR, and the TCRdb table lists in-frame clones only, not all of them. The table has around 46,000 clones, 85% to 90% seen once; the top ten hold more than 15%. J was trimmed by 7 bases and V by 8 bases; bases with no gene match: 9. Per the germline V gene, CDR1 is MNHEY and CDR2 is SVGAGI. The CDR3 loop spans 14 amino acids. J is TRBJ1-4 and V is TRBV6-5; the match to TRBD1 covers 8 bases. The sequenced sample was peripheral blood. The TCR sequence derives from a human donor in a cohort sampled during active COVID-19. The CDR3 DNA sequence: TGTGCCAGCTCTCTGGACAGGGAATCTGAAAAACTGTTTTTT. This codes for CASSLDRESEKLFF.